These 12 T cell receptor beta chains were all obtained from the same sample, sequenced in a study of Ad26.COV2.S vaccination and SARS-CoV-2 variants. Sequencing was performed with immunoSEQ multiplex PCR; in TCRdb, only in-frame clones are kept and a portion is missing. The data contain about 97,000 clones, over 60% of them seen just once; the ten biggest clones take up roughly 17%. Sequences were derived from peripheral blood, sampled after recovery from COVID-19. The receptors were sampled from a human donor who had recovered from COVID-19.

CDR3: CASSLEGRTEAFF. CDR3 sequence (DNA): TGTGCCAGCAGTTTAGAAGGGCGCACTGAAGCTTTCTTT. The chain combines TRBV12-3 or TRBV12-4 with TRBJ1-1; D is unresolved. V lost 1 base, J lost 4 bases, and 7 bases lay in between. The CDR3 consists of 13 residues.

CDR3 bases: TGTGCCAGCACCACGCCGGGATTAACCTACGAGCAGTACTTC. It encodes CASTTPGLTYEQYF. V is TRBV28 and J is TRBJ2-7, with D possibly being TRBD2 (5 bases). Germline CDR1 and CDR2: MDHEN and SYDVKM. The CDR3 extends over 14 amino acids. Trimming took 7 bases from V and 2 from J, leaving 15 bases between them. Complete variable domain (other parts from reference TRBV28 and TRBJ2-7): DVKVTQSSRYLVKRTGEKVFLECVQDMDHENMFWYRQDPGLGLRLIYFSYDVKMKEKGDIPEGYSVSREKKERFSLILESASTNQTSMYLCASTTPGLTYEQYFGPGTRLTVT.

This clone turned up a few times. DNA of the CDR3: TGTGCCAGCAGCTCCTCAGGGGGCGTGGGTCAGCCCCAGCATTTT. The encoded protein is CASSSSGGVGQPQHF. This chain connects TRBV7-2 to TRBJ1-5; 8 nucleotides match TRBD1. This CDR3 has 15 residues. Germline lookup yields CDR1 SGHTA and CDR2 FQGNSA. Trimming at V came to 4 bases and at J to 6 bases, leaving 8 bases not matched to a gene.

The CDR3 region is CASSHLRGLASSYEQYF. CDR3 nucleotides: TGTGCCAGCAGCCACCTTCGCGGTCTAGCGAGCTCCTACGAGCAGTACTTC. The chain employs TRBV27 and TRBJ2-7; D possibly corresponds to TRBD2 (6 bases). Trimming pared 6 bases from V and 0 bases from J, leaving 21 bases between. CDR1 is MNHEY, CDR2 SMNVEV, per germline (reference sequence). This CDR3 region has 17 residues.

Concerning this clone itself: The same CDR3 arises from other DNA sequences in this sample as well. The chain recombines TRBV28 with TRBJ1-2, with D tentatively TRBD1 (5 bases). The CDR3 consists of 13 residues. CDR1 MDHEN and CDR2 SYDVKM come from the germline V gene. Trimming took off 1 base at V and 8 bases at J, with 11 bases between the two ends. This CDR3 reads CASSLLGVRGYTF. Written as DNA, the CDR3 is TGTGCCAGCAGTTTATTAGGGGTGCGGGGCTACACCTTC.

CDR3 region: CSVEGAYEQYF. CDR3 DNA: TGCAGCGTTGAAGGCGCCTACGAGCAGTACTTC. V usage is TRBV29-1 and J usage is TRBJ2-7; D gene unclear. Trimming stripped 1 base from V and 2 bases from J, with 3 bases between. The length of the CDR3 is 11 residues. Germline V gene lookup returns CDR1 SQVTM and CDR2 ANQGSEA.

The CDR3 DNA follows: TGTGCCACCAGTGGTACAGGGGGCTTAAGCTACACCTTC. This sequence encodes CATSGTGGLSYTF. The chain combines TRBV24-1 with TRBJ1-2, with TRBD1 matching 9 bases. J was trimmed by 9 bases and V by 5 bases; bases with no gene match: 6. The CDR3 runs to 13 residues. Germline assignment: CDR1 KGHDR and CDR2 SFDVKD.

The chain uses TRBV27 and TRBJ1-2, with a tentative D call TRBD1 (6 bases). Germline lookup yields CDR1 MNHEY and CDR2 SMNVEV (reference sequence). With 4 bases removed from V and 7 bases from J, the gap between germline ends came to 16 bases. CDR3 length: 14 residues. The CDR3 is CASSSFTGYGGYTF. The CDR3 DNA is TGTGCCAGCAGTTCGTTTACAGGGTATGGTGGCTACACCTTC.

This clone was seen only once. The chain combines TRBV28 with TRBJ2-1; 7 bases are shared with TRBD1. V shed 9 bases, J shed 6 bases, and the junction held 11 bases outside the gene matches. The germline V gene has CDR1 MDHEN and CDR2 SYDVKM. The CDR3 covers 14 residues. The CDR3 here is CASSPTGLRNEQFF. The CDR3 nucleotides read TGTGCCAGTTCGCCGACAGGGTTACGCAATGAGCAGTTCTTC.

The chain is built from TRBV10-3 and TRBJ2-1; D gene uncertain. The V end was cut by 8 bases, the J end by 7 bases, with 15 bases between. CDR3 size: 13 residues. Germline assignment: CDR1 ENHRY and CDR2 SYGVKD. The CDR3 nucleotides are TGTGCCATCGCCCCCCCTCAGGAGAATGAGCAGTTCTTC. Residues: CAIAPPQENEQFF.

V gene TRBV6-1 combines with J gene TRBJ2-7, with D maybe TRBD1 (6 bases). The CDR3 loop spans 14 amino acids. Germline CDR1 and CDR2: MNHNS and SASEGT. V was shortened by 5 bases and J by 7 bases, with 18 bases between the two germline ends. The CDR3 bases are TGTGCCAGCAGTTCGGAACAGGGAACTCGGGAGCAGTACTTC. Amino acids: CASSSEQGTREQYF.

The chain couples TRBV2 to TRBJ1-1; D unresolved. Trimming took off 3 bases at V and 0 bases at J, with 5 bases between the two ends. CDR1 is SNHLY and CDR2 is FYNNEI in the germline V gene. The CDR3 is 13 amino acids. This CDR3 is CASSDFLNTEAFF. DNA of the CDR3: TGTGCCAGCAGTGATTTTCTGAACACTGAAGCTTTCTTT. The full variable domain, completed using reference TRBV2 and TRBJ1-1, is EPEVTQTPSHQVTQMGQEVILRCVPISNHLYFYWYRQILGQKVEFLVSFYNNEISEKSEIFDDQFSVERPDGSNFTLKIRSTKLEDSAMYFCASSDFLNTEAFFGQGTRLTVV.